This TCR beta chain was sequenced during a study of blood T cell repertoires in COVID-19. Looked up from germline, CDR1 is SGDLS and CDR2 is YYNGEE. The length of the CDR3 is 16 residues. J was trimmed by 8 bases and V by 4 bases; bases with no gene match: 12. The data were produced by immunoSEQ multiplex PCR, yet TCRdb's version contains in-frame clones alone and is incomplete. This sample has roughly 340,000 clones, with roughly 90% found just once. The J gene is TRBJ2-1, the V gene TRBV9; 10 positions match TRBD2. The sequenced sample was peripheral blood. This clonotype originated in an older woman with COVID-19, enrolled during active disease. DNA of the CDR3: TGTGCCAGCAGCCATAGCCCTCAAACTAGCGGGGATGAGCAGTTCTTC. Amino acid sequence: CASSHSPQTSGDEQFF.